This is a list of T cell receptor beta chains from one sample in a study of identical twins. TCRdb re-derived calls from the 5' RACE reads in MiXCR, one entry per CDR3 protein. The top ten clones hold about 1% of a sample with 450,000 to 500,000 distinct CDR3 sequences, roughly an eighth of them seen once. These same data were also listed under a study on yellow fever vaccine responses in identical twins.

Sequencing input: CD4+ T cells sorted from blood. The receptors were gathered from a woman between 18 and 29 years old in good health. The CDR3 runs from the conserved cysteine through the conserved F or W. A D gene is named only where the DNA matches it firmly. Size is stated for part of the rows, as once, few or many counts, or as a class when the clone is expanded.

V	D	size	J	CDR3	DNA
TRBV12-3/TRBV12-4	TRBD1	few	TRBJ2-1	CASSLTGRTGAYNEQFF	TGTGCCAGCAGTTTGACGGGACGGACAGGGGCCTACAATGAGCAGTTCTTC
TRBV6-5	.	many	TRBJ1-1	CACTGSDTEAFF	TGTGCCTGCACAGGGTCGGACACTGAAGCTTTCTTT
TRBV3-1	TRBD1	few	TRBJ2-7	CASSLEQGRQYF	TGTGCCAGCAGCTTAGAACAGGGGAGGCAGTACTTC
TRBV19	TRBD2	.	TRBJ2-7	CASWNLGREEYEQYF	TGTGCCAGTTGGAACCTGGGGCGGGAGGAATACGAGCAGTACTTC
TRBV9	.	few	TRBJ1-2	CASGSQGYGYTF	TGTGCCAGCGGTTCACAGGGCTATGGCTACACCTTC
TRBV28	.	.	TRBJ2-1	CASSFRGTEQFF	TGTGCCAGCAGTTTTAGGGGTACTGAGCAGTTCTTC
TRBV11-2	.	few	TRBJ2-4	CASSLARAKNIQYF	TGTGCCAGCAGCTTAGCCAGAGCCAAAAACATTCAGTACTTC
TRBV20-1	.	.	TRBJ2-1	CSARDSLGASDEQFF	TGCAGTGCTAGAGATTCCCTCGGAGCTTCGGATGAGCAGTTCTTC
TRBV20-1	.	few	TRBJ2-7	CSAPHRRTTSYEQYF	TGCAGTGCTCCCCACCGACGGACGACCTCCTACGAGCAGTACTTC
TRBV12-5	.	few	TRBJ2-1	CASGLVPPGSSYNEQFF	TGTGCTAGTGGTTTGGTACCTCCAGGAAGCTCCTACAATGAGCAGTTCTTC
TRBV7-2	.	.	TRBJ2-1	CASSLPRGQYNEQFF	TGTGCCAGCAGCCTCCCACGTGGACAGTACAATGAGCAGTTCTTC
TRBV19	.	.	TRBJ2-1	CASQPLGGIYNEQFF	TGTGCCAGTCAGCCGTTAGGCGGCATCTACAATGAGCAGTTCTTC
TRBV27	.	.	TRBJ2-1	CASSKDQLTLLGEQFF	TGTGCCAGCAGTAAGGACCAGCTCACCCTCTTGGGTGAGCAGTTCTTC
TRBV18	.	.	TRBJ2-3	CASSSLAGGGGTDTQYF	TGTGCCAGCTCGTCTCTAGCTGGTGGGGGAGGCACAGATACGCAGTATTTT
TRBV6-1	.	few	TRBJ1-1	CASSEEGKAFF	TGTGCCAGCAGTGAAGAGGGGAAGGCTTTCTTT
TRBV11-2	.	many	TRBJ2-7	CASSVNYEQYF	TGTGCCAGCAGCGTCAATTACGAGCAGTACTTC
TRBV20-1	TRBD2	.	TRBJ2-3	CSASELAGGDNTQYF	TGCAGTGCTAGCGAACTAGCGGGAGGAGACAATACGCAGTATTTT
TRBV25-1	TRBD2	.	TRBJ2-1	CASSEGRGGGEQFF	TGTGCCAGCAGTGAGGGACGGGGGGGCGGTGAGCAGTTCTTC
TRBV5-6	.	many	TRBJ1-2	CASGAPYGYTF	TGTGCCAGCGGCGCCCCGTATGGCTACACCTTC
TRBV12-3/TRBV12-4	.	many	TRBJ2-6	CASSFSGANVLTF	TGTGCCAGCAGTTTCTCTGGGGCCAACGTCCTGACTTTC
TRBV6-4	TRBD2	few	TRBJ2-3	CASSPSGGDTDTQYF	TGTGCCAGCAGTCCCAGCGGGGGGGACACAGATACGCAGTATTTT
TRBV11-2	TRBD1	.	TRBJ2-7	CASSSHRGFAYEQYF	TGTGCCAGCAGCTCCCACAGGGGGTTCGCCTACGAGCAGTACTTC
TRBV20-1	.	.	TRBJ1-2	CSAIGVDLYGYTF	TGCAGTGCCATCGGTGTCGATTTATATGGCTACACCTTC
TRBV7-2	TRBD2	many	TRBJ2-3	CASSPGLSTDTQYF	TGTGCCAGCAGCCCGGGACTATCCACAGATACGCAGTATTTT
TRBV5-1	.	.	TRBJ2-7	CASSLAVGPPYEQYF	TGCGCCAGCAGCTTGGCAGTAGGACCTCCCTACGAGCAGTACTTC
TRBV6-2/TRBV6-3	TRBD1	few	TRBJ1-5	CASRLGTGKGGRSPQHF	TGTGCCAGCAGATTAGGGACAGGGAAGGGGGGACGGTCGCCCCAGCATTTT
TRBV2	TRBD1	few	TRBJ2-7	CASSTRQGVQQYF	TGTGCCAGCAGCACCAGACAGGGCGTGCAGCAGTACTTC
TRBV29-1	.	.	TRBJ1-2	CSVELPGSGYTF	TGCAGCGTTGAACTTCCAGGGAGTGGCTACACCTTC
TRBV5-1	TRBD1	many	TRBJ2-5	CASSQTGQVGQTQYF	TGCGCCAGCAGCCAAACGGGACAGGTCGGACAGACCCAGTACTTC
TRBV4-2	TRBD1	.	TRBJ1-2	CASSPRQGTWVGYTF	TGTGCCAGCAGCCCTAGACAGGGGACCTGGGTCGGCTACACCTTC
TRBV2	.	few	TRBJ1-6	CASRGSGLDNSPLHF	TGTGCCAGCAGGGGGTCAGGTCTCGACAATTCACCCCTCCACTTT
TRBV27	TRBD2	.	TRBJ2-7	CASSFLAGASYEQYF	TGTGCCAGCAGTTTCCTAGCGGGGGCCTCCTACGAGCAGTACTTC
TRBV5-1	.	.	TRBJ2-2	CASSIPGPGTGELFF	TGCGCCAGCAGCATACCGGGACCCGGCACCGGGGAGCTGTTTTTT
TRBV19	.	few	TRBJ1-5	CASKFRRGARNQPQHF	TGTGCCAGTAAGTTCAGGCGTGGGGCGAGAAATCAGCCCCAGCATTTT
TRBV10-3	TRBD2	few	TRBJ2-3	CATLPGLWADTQYF	TGTGCCACGTTACCGGGACTATGGGCAGATACGCAGTATTTT
TRBV28	.	few	TRBJ2-1	CASSPNPGTHNEQFF	TGTGCCAGCAGTCCGAACCCTGGGACTCACAATGAGCAGTTCTTC
TRBV18	TRBD2	few	TRBJ2-3	CASSPSGSADTQYF	TGTGCCAGCTCCCCAAGCGGGAGCGCAGATACGCAGTATTTT
TRBV20-1	.	.	TRBJ2-4	CSASEGAGKDIQYF	TGCAGTGCTAGTGAAGGGGCAGGCAAAGACATTCAGTACTTC
TRBV4-3	.	many	TRBJ1-5	CASSQERGSNQPQHF	TGCGCCAGCAGCCAAGAAAGGGGTAGCAATCAGCCCCAGCATTTT
TRBV20-1	TRBD2	few	TRBJ2-7	CSATSGGAYEQYF	TGCAGTGCTACTAGCGGGGGGGCCTACGAGCAGTACTTC
TRBV6-5	.	few	TRBJ2-5	CASSFQTLGTQYF	TGTGCCAGCAGTTTCCAGACCCTTGGGACCCAGTACTTC
TRBV9	.	.	TRBJ1-2	CASSVATTGGGYTF	TGTGCCAGCAGCGTAGCGACGACGGGAGGGGGCTACACCTTC
TRBV12-3/TRBV12-4	.	.	TRBJ2-3	CVVAGIVSSTDTQYF	TGTGTGGTCGCGGGAATTGTATCTAGCACAGATACGCAGTATTTT
TRBV18	.	.	TRBJ2-7	CASSPLSGEDEQYF	TGTGCCAGCTCACCACTCTCAGGGGAGGACGAGCAGTACTTC
TRBV28	TRBD1	.	TRBJ2-7	CASSPGQPIYEQYF	TGTGCCAGCTCCCCGGGACAGCCCATCTACGAGCAGTACTTC
TRBV19	.	.	TRBJ1-1	CASLALSYTEAFF	TGTGCCAGTTTGGCCCTCTCTTACACTGAAGCTTTCTTT
TRBV6-1	TRBD2	.	TRBJ2-5	CASSEFRTSGTKETQYF	TGTGCCAGCAGTGAATTTCGGACTAGCGGGACCAAAGAGACCCAGTACTTC
TRBV29-1	.	few	TRBJ2-1	CSVEAGVTYNEQFF	TGCAGCGTGGAGGCAGGGGTCACCTACAATGAGCAGTTCTTC
TRBV12-3/TRBV12-4	.	few	TRBJ1-1	CASSLRLGNGAEAFF	TGTGCCAGCAGTTTAAGGTTGGGTAATGGAGCTGAAGCTTTCTTT
TRBV6-5	.	many	TRBJ1-3	CASSYFGTIYF	TGTGCCAGCAGTTACTTCGGCACCATATATTTT
TRBV20-1	.	many	TRBJ1-6	CSAASGSNSPLHF	TGCAGTGCTGCCAGTGGGAGTAATTCACCCCTCCACTTT
TRBV2	TRBD2	.	TRBJ2-1	CASGTSGGNNEQFF	TGTGCCAGCGGGACTAGCGGGGGGAACAATGAGCAGTTCTTC
TRBV18	TRBD2	.	TRBJ2-1	CASSPGAGVRNEQFF	TGTGCCAGCTCACCAGGGGCGGGGGTTCGCAATGAGCAGTTCTTC
TRBV7-2	TRBD2	few	TRBJ2-3	CASSSKRGGDTDTQYF	TGTGCCAGCAGCTCTAAGCGGGGGGGCGACACAGATACGCAGTATTTT
TRBV6-1	.	.	TRBJ1-4	CATKLGVLNEKLFF	TGTGCCACAAAATTGGGCGTCCTTAATGAAAAACTGTTTTTT